The 28 T cell receptor beta chains below were found in one sample sequenced in a study of siplizumab effects on memory and regulatory T cells. The table came from immunoSEQ multiplex PCR; TCRdb's copy has only in-frame clones and leaves some out. The sample holds about 110,000 clones; about nine tenths are singletons and the top ten take 1% to 1.5%. The sequenced material came from CD4+ T cells sorted from blood. The receptors were gathered from a human donor in good health.

This chain connects TRBV5-1 to TRBJ2-1, with 10 bases matching TRBD2. Unmatched junction bases numbered 5, after V lost 4 bases and J lost 7 bases. Germline V gene lookup returns CDR1 SGHRS and CDR2 YFSETQ. CDR3 length equals 14 residues. CDR3 sequence (DNA): TGCGCCAGCAGCCCCGGGACTAGCGTTAATGAGCAGTTCTTC. Translating it yields CASSPGTSVNEQFF.

The chain employs TRBV2 and TRBJ2-7; D remains unclear. The length of the CDR3 is 12 residues. CDR1 and CDR2 from the germline V gene are SNHLY and FYNNEI. Trimming left V 3 bases short and J 1 base short, with 4 bases between. Here the CDR3 reads CASSDNSYEQYF. The CDR3 DNA follows: TGTGCCAGCAGTGACAATTCCTACGAGCAGTACTTC.

This sequence joins TRBV7-3 and TRBJ2-1; D is perhaps TRBD1 (6 bases). With 5 bases removed from V and 7 bases from J, the gap between germline ends came to 9 bases. The CDR3 spans 12 residues. The germline V gene encodes CDR1 SGHTA and CDR2 FQGTGA. The CDR3 DNA follows: TGTGCCAGCAGCCCTACAGGGAATGAGCAGTTCTTC. Translation: CASSPTGNEQFF.

The chain links TRBV5-1 to TRBJ2-1, with TRBD2 matching 12 bases. The CDR3 loop spans 15 amino acids. The V gene end was trimmed by 2 bases and the J gene end by 5 bases; junction bases not matched to a gene: 2. Per the germline V gene, CDR1 is SGHRS and CDR2 is YFSETQ. The CDR3 sequence: CASSFPSGGDNEQFF. The CDR3 DNA follows: TGCGCCAGCAGCTTCCCTAGCGGGGGGGACAATGAGCAGTTCTTC.

This chain connects TRBV6-5 to TRBJ2-1; the match to TRBD2 covers 8 bases. Trimming cost V 2 bases and J 5 bases; bases outside gene matches: 5. From germline, CDR1 is MNHEY and CDR2 SVGAGI. The CDR3 totals 15 residues. As DNA, the CDR3 is TGTGCCAGCAGTTACAGCGGGAGTGTCAACAATGAGCAGTTCTTC. Residues: CASSYSGSVNNEQFF.

The chain joins TRBV7-3 to TRBJ2-7; 14 bases align to TRBD2. The CDR3 has 15 amino acids. The trim removed 5 bases at V and 6 bases at J, leaving 6 bases unmatched. In germline, CDR1 is SGHTA, CDR2 FQGTGA. This CDR3 reads CASSPGTSGSAEQYF. The CDR3 nucleotides are TGTGCCAGCAGCCCCGGGACTAGCGGGAGTGCCGAGCAGTACTTC.

The V and J genes are TRBV11-2 and TRBJ2-1; 9 positions match TRBD2. This CDR3 comprises 15 residues. Trimming cost V 5 bases and J 2 bases; bases outside gene matches: 4. Germline CDR1 SGHAT, CDR2 FQNNGV. CDR3 sequence (DNA): TGTGCCAGCAGCATGAGCGGGAGGACCTACAATGAGCAGTTCTTC. This sequence encodes CASSMSGRTYNEQFF.

V gene TRBV7-3 combines with J gene TRBJ2-1, with 11 bases aligning to TRBD2. With 4 bases clipped from V and 4 bases from J, the junction kept 3 bases outside the gene matches. The CDR3 consists of 15 residues. From germline, CDR1 is SGHTA and CDR2 FQGTGA. CDR3 nucleotide sequence: TGTGCCAGCAGCTCCGGGACTAGCGGATACAATGAGCAGTTCTTC. Its translation: CASSSGTSGYNEQFF.

The genes are TRBV6-6 and TRBJ1-2; weak D call: TRBD1 (6 bases). The CDR3 is 14 residues long. Per germline, CDR1 MNHNY and CDR2 SVGAGI (reference sequence). V lost 3 bases to trimming and J lost 4 bases, with 12 bases between them. The CDR3 bases are TGTGCCAGCAGTTATACAACAGGGACCTATGGCTACACCTTC. Residues: CASSYTTGTYGYTF.

The chain recombines TRBV11-2 with TRBJ2-7; D is undetermined. The V gene lost 4 bases and the J gene lost 3 bases, with 13 bases spanning the gap. The CDR3 has 14 amino acids. CDR1 SGHAT and CDR2 FQNNGV come from the germline V gene. The CDR3 nucleotides read TGTGCCAGCAGCTCTCCCCGTTGGGGCTACGAGCAGTACTTC. This gives the protein CASSSPRWGYEQYF.

This chain joins TRBV20-1 and TRBJ2-7, with D maybe TRBD1 (6 bases). This CDR3 contains 11 residues. Trimming removed 7 bases from V and 6 bases from J, with 13 bases in between. Per the germline V gene, CDR1 is DFQATT and CDR2 is SNEGSKA (reference sequence). The CDR3 DNA reads as TGCAGTGTACCGGTGGGGGCCGAGCAGTACTTC. As protein: CSVPVGAEQYF.

The V and J genes are TRBV5-1 and TRBJ2-6; TRBD1 agrees at 8 bases. From germline, CDR1 is SGHRS and CDR2 YFSETQ. The CDR3 is made up of 16 amino acids. The V and J ends lost 6 bases and 1 base, in that order; junction bases with no gene match: 6. CDR3 DNA: TGCGCCAGCATGACAGGGGCTAAATCTGGGGCCAACGTCCTGACTTTC. Translation: CASMTGAKSGANVLTF.

The rearrangement links TRBV6-6 to TRBJ2-6; D remains unclear. The CDR3 is 15 residues long. V gave up 10 bases and J gave up 4 bases, with 17 bases separating them. CDR1 and CDR2 from the germline V gene are MNHNY and SVGAGI (reference sequence). The CDR3 nucleotides read TGTGCCACGTCGGACCTCCAAGGAGGGGCCAACGTCCTGACTTTC. Its protein is CATSDLQGGANVLTF.

The chain carries TRBV18 and TRBJ1-4; no definite D call. Trimming removed 5 bases from V and 0 bases from J, with 13 bases in between. CDR1 is KGHSH, CDR2 LQKENI, per germline. The CDR3 runs to 16 residues. Here the CDR3 DNA reads TGTGCCAGCTCAAGTACAGCGCGTGCAACTAATGAAAAACTGTTTTTT. As protein: CASSSTARATNEKLFF.

This clone has only one observation. This rearrangement joins TRBV7-9 to TRBJ2-1; 11 bases align to TRBD2. CDR3 length: 18 residues. V shed 5 bases and J 6 bases; nucleotides not matched to a gene: 15. Germline V CDR1 and CDR2: SEHNR, FQNEAQ (reference sequence). The CDR3 DNA is TGTGCCAGCAGCCAAATGCCCCACCTAGCGGGAGGACGCAATGAGCAGTTCTTC. Protein product: CASSQMPHLAGGRNEQFF.

The chain combines TRBV6-6 with TRBJ1-1; TRBD1 aligns across 7 bases. Per germline, CDR1 MNHNY and CDR2 SVGAGI (reference sequence). V dropped 0 bases and J dropped 3; count of bases not matched to a gene: 1. The CDR3 runs to 14 residues. CDR3 in amino acids: CASSYSTGDTEAFF. The CDR3 DNA reads TGTGCCAGCAGTTACTCCACAGGGGACACTGAAGCTTTCTTT.

The chain carries TRBV18 and TRBJ1-1; no clear D gene. The CDR3 sequence is 14 residues long. Germline CDR1 and CDR2: KGHSH and LQKENI. Trimming took 2 bases from V and 3 from J, leaving 10 bases between them. CDR3 in amino acids: CASSPSSGHTEAFF. The CDR3, as DNA: TGTGCCAGCTCACCAAGTAGTGGGCACACTGAAGCTTTCTTT. The whole variable domain, remainder taken from reference TRBV18 and TRBJ1-1, is NAGVMQNPRHLVRRRGQEARLRCSPMKGHSHVYWYRQLPEEGLKFMVYLQKENIIDESGMPKERFSAEFPKEGPSILRIQQVVRGDSAAYFCASSPSSGHTEAFFGQGTRLTVV.

V is TRBV5-6 and J is TRBJ2-2; D might be TRBD1 (6 bases). Gene TRBJ1-3 matches the end of the DNA better, so the J call may be wrong. This CDR3 spans 16 amino acids. Per germline, CDR1 SGHDT and CDR2 YYEEEE. CDR3 sequence: CASSNTGRSSGNTIYF. CDR3 nucleotides: TGTGCCAGCAGCAATACAGGGAGGAGCTCTGGAAACACCATATATTTT.

J is TRBJ2-7 and V is TRBV6-1; 8 bases match TRBD1. J gave up 2 bases and V 10 bases, and 7 bases lay outside the gene matches. The CDR3 extends over 13 amino acids. Germline V gives CDR1 MNHNS, CDR2 SASEGT. The CDR3 sequence: CATRTGFTYEQYF. The CDR3 bases are TGTGCCACGCGGACAGGGTTCACCTACGAGCAGTACTTC.

This sequence joins TRBV19 and TRBJ1-2; 9 nucleotides line up with TRBD1. The CDR3 runs 15 residues. Germline-derived CDR1 and CDR2 are LNHDA and SQIVND (reference sequence). V dropped 4 bases and J dropped 8; count of bases not matched to a gene: 11. CDR3 coding DNA: TGTGCCAGTAGTAGGGAATACCGGGACAGGGAGGGCTACACCTTC. As protein: CASSREYRDREGYTF.

This clone was seen more than once but under ten times. The chain uses TRBV7-2 and TRBJ1-2; D gene unclear. The CDR3 extends over 14 amino acids. CDR1 is SGHTA and CDR2 is FQGNSA in the germline V gene. V dropped 5 bases and J dropped 0 bases, with 10 bases sitting between them. The chain's CDR3 is CASSPGGSNYGYTF. In nucleotides, the CDR3 is TGTGCCAGCAGCCCGGGCGGGTCTAACTATGGCTACACCTTC.

The gene calls are TRBV5-1 and TRBJ2-2; perhaps TRBD2 as D (7 bases). The CDR3 length is 15 residues. V lost 2 bases to trimming and J lost 2 bases, with 10 bases between them. Germline V gives CDR1 SGHRS, CDR2 YFSETQ. The CDR3 region is CASSFGGQNTGELFF. CDR3 sequence (DNA): TGCGCCAGCAGCTTCGGGGGGCAAAACACCGGGGAGCTGTTTTTT.

This clone appeared a few times. The rearrangement links TRBV19 to TRBJ2-5; D unclear. Germline lookup yields CDR1 LNHDA and CDR2 SQIVND (reference sequence). The CDR3 is 13 amino acids. V was clipped by 5 bases and J by 2 bases, with 9 bases between them. CDR3: CASSGQAQETQYF. The CDR3 region has the DNA TGTGCCAGTAGTGGGCAGGCGCAAGAGACCCAGTACTTC.

For the CDR3, the DNA is TGTGCCAGCAGAGGAGGTTCGGGTGAAAAACTGTTTTTT. Translation: CASRGGSGEKLFF. The chain uses TRBV6-4 and TRBJ1-4; D call uncertain. The CDR3 spans 13 residues. CDR1 MRHNA and CDR2 SNTAGT come from the germline V gene. V lost 6 bases, J lost 7 bases, and 12 bases lay in between.

The rearrangement links TRBV5-1 to TRBJ2-1; possible D gene TRBD2, 6 bases. The germline CDR1 and CDR2 sequences are SGHRS and YFSETQ. Trimming left V 4 bases short and J 8 bases short, with 19 bases between. The CDR3 sequence is 15 residues long. CDR3 sequence (DNA): TGCGCCAGCAGCGGATCCAGGGTGGGGGGTTATGAGCAGTTCTTC. This encodes CASSGSRVGGYEQFF.

V usage is TRBV7-6 and J usage is TRBJ1-1, with D possibly being TRBD1 (5 bases). The germline V gene has CDR1 SGHVS and CDR2 FNYEAQ. Deletions cut 4 bases from V and 1 base from J, with 19 bases between. The CDR3 extends over 17 amino acids. The DNA of the CDR3 is TGTGCCAGCAGCTCAGGGAGACCCCTGGGGAGGAACACTGAAGCTTTCTTT. Its translation: CASSSGRPLGRNTEAFF.

The chain uses TRBV4-1 and TRBJ1-2, with no clear D. The CDR3 is made up of 14 amino acids. Between the trimmed V and J ends, which lost 0 bases and 2 bases, there was a span of 7 bases. Looked up from germline, CDR1 is MGHRA and CDR2 is YSYEKL. The CDR3 protein is CASSQEEWNYGYTF. The CDR3, as DNA: TGCGCCAGCAGCCAAGAGGAATGGAACTATGGCTACACCTTC.

CDR3 in amino acids: CASSQDGAGGNEQFF. CDR3 nucleotides: TGTGCCAGCAGCCAAGACGGGGCCGGGGGGAATGAGCAGTTCTTC. The chain has TRBV11-3 and TRBJ2-1, with TRBD2 matching 7 bases. Germline-derived CDR1 and CDR2 are SGHNT and YENEEA. J gave up 7 bases and V 5 bases, and 11 bases lay outside the gene matches. The CDR3 runs to 15 residues.